The 13 T cell receptor beta chains reported below all come from one sample, sequenced in a study of T cells in localized non-small cell lung cancer. The protocol was immunoSEQ multiplex PCR, while the TCRdb copy is restricted to in-frame clones and leaves out a portion. The top ten clones hold roughly 15% of a sample with some 9,600 clones, about 92% of them seen once. The sample here was peripheral blood, taken before any cancer treatment. The origin of the receptors is a male donor aged 60 or over with stage III squamous cell lung carcinoma.

V and J are TRBV19 and TRBJ2-2; 10 bases are a match to TRBD1. The J segment lost 4 bases and the V segment lost 7 bases, leaving 3 bases of the junction unmatched. The CDR3 consists of 14 residues. Germline V lookup: CDR1 LNHDA, CDR2 SQIVND (reference sequence). CDR3 sequence (DNA): TGTGCCAGTACCGGGACAGGGGTCACCGGGGAGCTGTTTTTT. Its protein product is CASTGTGVTGELFF.

The V and J genes are TRBV7-6 and TRBJ2-2, with 13 bases fitting TRBD2. The CDR3 has 20 residues. Losses at the gene ends were 5 bases for V and 3 bases for J; bases not matched to a gene: 15. Germline V gene lookup returns CDR1 SGHVS and CDR2 FNYEAQ. The CDR3 DNA reads as TGTGCCAGCAGCGCCCGACTAGCGGGGGGCCTTATTTCGGACACCGGGGAGCTGTTTTTT. It specifies CASSARLAGGLISDTGELFF.

This chain connects TRBV10-1 to TRBJ2-1; D perhaps matches TRBD2 (5 bases). Germline loops: CDR1 WNHNN, CDR2 SYGVQD (reference sequence). This CDR3 has 14 residues. V lost 2 bases, J lost 8 bases, and 13 bases lay in between. CDR3 region: CASSEDYPGDEQFF. CDR3 nucleotide sequence: TGCGCCAGCAGTGAGGACTATCCCGGGGATGAGCAGTTCTTC.

The chain combines TRBV7-2 with TRBJ2-7; 8 bases are a match to TRBD1. The germline V gene has CDR1 SGHTA and CDR2 FQGNSA. V was pared by 4 bases and J by 5 bases, with 7 bases of the junction left unmatched. This CDR3 contains 14 residues. CDR3 region: CASSSDRGYHEQYF. The CDR3 nucleotides are TGTGCCAGCAGCTCCGACAGGGGTTACCACGAGCAGTACTTC.

This clone was seen more than once but under ten times. This chain uses TRBV27 with TRBJ1-2; D remains ambiguous. V was clipped by 6 bases and J by 2 bases, with 13 bases between them. The CDR3 sequence is 14 residues long. From germline, CDR1 is MNHEY and CDR2 SMNVEV (reference sequence). CDR3 nucleotides: TGTGCCAGCAGCTTGGGCCCGCAGAACTATGGCTACACCTTC. This encodes CASSLGPQNYGYTF.

This chain joins TRBV19 and TRBJ2-7; a weak D match, TRBD1 (5 bases). Deletions cut 0 bases from V and 2 bases from J, with 5 bases between. The CDR3 totals 13 residues. The V gene's germline CDR1 is LNHDA and CDR2 SQIVND (reference sequence). CDR3 sequence: CASSIEDTYEQYF. As DNA, the CDR3 is TGTGCCAGTAGTATAGAGGACACCTACGAGCAGTACTTC.

The CDR3 is CASSLRVTNEKLFF. CDR3 sequence (DNA): TGTGCCAGCAGTTTAAGGGTTACTAATGAAAAACTGTTTTTT. The V and J genes are TRBV28 and TRBJ1-4; unclear D gene. Germline V gives CDR1 MDHEN, CDR2 SYDVKM. The CDR3 consists of 14 residues. Trimming took off 2 bases at V and 2 bases at J, with 6 bases between the two ends.

The J gene is TRBJ1-2, the V gene TRBV29-1; D is uncertain. This CDR3 comprises 10 residues. The germline gives CDR1 SQVTM, CDR2 ANQGSEA. Trimming removed 0 bases at V and 8 bases at J, with 4 bases between. The CDR3 sequence: CSVEEDGYTF. CDR3 in DNA: TGCAGCGTTGAAGAAGACGGCTACACCTTC.

The genes are TRBV5-1 and TRBJ2-3; D may match TRBD1 or TRBD2 (7 bases each). The CDR3 sequence is 16 residues long. V was clipped by 6 bases and J by 3 bases, with 20 bases between them. CDR1 SGHRS and CDR2 YFSETQ come from the germline V gene. The CDR3 DNA sequence: TGCGCCAGCAACCCCCAGGGGGGGGGCCGGACAGATACGCAGTATTTT. It is translated as CASNPQGGGRTDTQYF.

The chain has TRBV6-5 and TRBJ1-6, with 8 bases lining up with TRBD1. V lost 6 bases to trimming and J lost 5 bases; unmatched junction nucleotides: 6. CDR3 length: 15 amino acids. The V gene's germline CDR1 is MNHEY and CDR2 SVGAGI. In DNA form, the CDR3 reads TGTGCCAGCAGCGACACGACAGGGGATAATTCACCCCTCCACTTT. Protein: CASSDTTGDNSPLHF.

The chain recombines TRBV6-1 with TRBJ1-5; D call uncertain. This CDR3 is 14 amino acids long. Germline V CDR1 and CDR2: MNHNS, SASEGT. V was cut by 7 bases and J by 7 bases, with 17 bases left in between. CDR3 in amino acids: CASILSDGRQPQHF. CDR3 DNA sequence: TGTGCCAGCATTCTATCCGATGGGCGGCAGCCCCAGCATTTT.

This clone was recorded once. J is TRBJ1-3 and V is TRBV6-5; D perhaps matches TRBD1 (6 bases). V lost 7 bases and J 2 bases, leaving 12 bases between the germline ends. Germline-derived CDR1 and CDR2 are MNHEY and SVGAGI. CDR3 length: 14 amino acids. In DNA form, the CDR3 reads TGTGCCAGCACCGAAAGACAGGCTGGAAACACCATATATTTT. Translating it yields CASTERQAGNTIYF.

The chain links TRBV10-3 to TRBJ2-5, with 7 bases that match TRBD1. CDR3 length equals 14 residues. J gave up 5 bases and V 5 bases, and 8 bases lay outside the gene matches. Germline CDR1 and CDR2: ENHRY and SYGVKD. The CDR3 DNA reads as TGTGCCATCAGTTACAGGGGTCTATGGGAGACCCAGTACTTC. Its translation: CAISYRGLWETQYF.